This T cell receptor (beta chain) is drawn from a study of cytomegalovirus exposure and HLA in healthy donors. About the study: The roughly 120 million unique TCR beta sequences, from 150 million to 200 million T cells, were found by an earlier analysis.

This CDR3 is built from 15 residues. In germline, CDR1 is SGHRS, CDR2 YFSETQ. V dropped 3 bases and J dropped 2; count of bases not matched to a gene: 8. The PCR used 60 Vbeta and 13 Jbeta primers. The table came from immunoSEQ multiplex PCR; TCRdb's copy has only in-frame clones and leaves some out. The repertoire holds under 200,000 clones, with 78% as singletons. As for this clone: Antigen specificity is unknown.

Study findings and constraints: HLA-A and HLA-B allele assignments for most subjects were reportedly predicted accurately using TCR beta sequences.

V usage is TRBV5-1 and J usage is TRBJ2-7; 7 bases fit TRBD1. Sequenced: PBMCs. The TCR sequence derives from a woman aged 25-40 years in good health and CMV-seropositive. The CDR3 nucleotides are TGCGCCAGCAGCTCTACAGGGGATAGAACCTACGAGCAGTACTTC. It is translated as CASSSTGDRTYEQYF.